This T cell receptor beta chain is drawn from a study of blood T cell repertoires in COVID-19. Using immunoSEQ multiplex PCR, the repertoire was profiled, and TCRdb retains in-frame clones only, with some absent. The sample gives hundreds of thousands of clones, 88% of which show up once; about 7% is in the top ten. Trimming cost V 7 bases and J 5 bases; bases outside gene matches: 10. The CDR3 has 13 residues. In germline, CDR1 is SQVTM, CDR2 ANQGSEA. This TCR was sampled from a woman between 65 and 79 years old with COVID-19, enrolled during active disease. The chain combines TRBV29-1 with TRBJ1-1; 7 nucleotides line up with TRBD1. Sequencing input: peripheral blood. The DNA of the CDR3 is TGCAGCGGCACGACAGGGACGGGGACTGAAGCTTTCTTT. Translating it yields CSGTTGTGTEAFF.